The 30 T cell receptor beta chains below all came from one sample that was sequenced in a study of T cell responses to AZD1222 COVID-19 vaccine. Some clones are missing from TCRdb's copy, which holds only in-frame ones; the method was immunoSEQ multiplex PCR. The top ten clones hold about 3% of a sample with roughly 93,000 clones, 89% of them seen once. The specimen was peripheral blood, collected on day 0 of MenACWY control vaccination. The receptors shown here come from an adult in good health.

V gene TRBV7-9 combines with J gene TRBJ2-5; D is uncertain. The CDR3 sequence is 13 residues long. Germline V gives CDR1 SEHNR, CDR2 FQNEAQ (reference sequence). Trimming removed 2 bases at V and 2 bases at J, with 6 bases between. This CDR3 is CASSLFHQETQYF. The CDR3, as DNA: TGTGCCAGCAGCTTATTCCATCAAGAGACCCAGTACTTC.

The genes are TRBV10-3 and TRBJ2-1; TRBD2 might be the D (5 bases). CDR1 ENHRY and CDR2 SYGVKD come from the germline V gene. The V end was cut by 7 bases, the J end by 6 bases, with 10 bases between. The CDR3 contains 12 residues. CDR3 sequence: CAITDRGNEQFF. In nucleotides, the CDR3 is TGTGCCATCACGGACCGGGGCAATGAGCAGTTCTTC.

This chain uses TRBV11-3 with TRBJ2-1; D may be TRBD1 (6 bases). Between the trimmed V and J ends, which lost 3 bases and 4 bases, there was a span of 13 bases. The CDR3 consists of 15 residues. Germline V gives CDR1 SGHNT, CDR2 YENEEA. The CDR3 DNA sequence: TGTGCCAGCAGCTTGGTGGGGGCAGATTACAATGAGCAGTTCTTC. The encoded protein is CASSLVGADYNEQFF. Combining the CDR3 with reference TRBV11-3 and TRBJ2-1 gives the whole variable domain EAGVVQSPRYKIIEKKQPVAFWCNPISGHNTLYWYLQNLGQGPELLIRYENEEAVDDSQLPKDRFSAERLKGVDSTLKIQPAELGDSAVYLCASSLVGADYNEQFFGPGTRLTVL.

The chain couples TRBV3-1 (or the pseudogene TRBV3-2) to TRBJ2-2; TRBD1 or TRBD2 may be the D gene (5 bases each). This CDR3 region has 14 residues. The germline CDR1 and CDR2 sequences are LGHDT and YNNKEL (reference sequence). V was clipped by 0 bases and J by 7 bases, with 9 bases between them. CDR3 in DNA: TGTGCCAGCAGCCAAGAAAGCGGACACGGGGAGCTGTTTTTT. Its translation: CASSQESGHGELFF.

The chain couples TRBV7-2 to TRBJ2-3, with 7 bases matching TRBD1. CDR1 SGHTA and CDR2 FQGNSA come from the germline V gene. The V and J ends lost 4 bases and 2 bases, in that order; junction bases with no gene match: 3. The CDR3 has 14 amino acids. DNA of the CDR3: TGTGCCAGCAGCTCTACAGGGGCCACAGATACGCAGTATTTT. Translated: CASSSTGATDTQYF.

The CDR3 loop is CAISAGGTVAQPQHF. CDR3 sequence (DNA): TGTGCCATCAGTGCTGGCGGGACAGTAGCTCAGCCCCAGCATTTT. V and J are TRBV10-3 and TRBJ1-5; TRBD1 matches at 7 bases. The junction had 9 bases not matched to a gene; V was cut back by 4 bases and J by 6 bases. Germline CDR1 is ENHRY and CDR2 is SYGVKD. This CDR3 contains 15 residues.

This clone was observed a handful of times. The V and J genes are TRBV18 and TRBJ1-2; D ambiguous. V was shortened by 1 base and J by 2 bases, with 11 bases between the two germline ends. This CDR3 has 15 residues. CDR1 is KGHSH, CDR2 LQKENI, per germline. CDR3 sequence: CASSPRSDGNYGYTF. The CDR3 coding sequence is TGTGCCAGCTCACCACGGTCAGACGGGAACTATGGCTACACCTTC.

This chain joins TRBV28 and TRBJ1-2, with D unclear. V lost 4 bases to trimming and J lost 2 bases, with 14 bases between them. This CDR3 contains 15 residues. From germline, CDR1 is MDHEN and CDR2 SYDVKM. CDR3 nucleotide sequence: TGTGCCAGCAGTTCCCCAGCCGAACCCAACTATGGCTACACCTTC. Translation: CASSSPAEPNYGYTF.

The rearrangement uses TRBV10-3 and TRBJ1-1; D might be TRBD1 (5 bases). With 3 bases removed from V and 10 bases from J, the gap between germline ends came to 12 bases. The CDR3 runs 12 residues. The germline CDR1 and CDR2 sequences are ENHRY and SYGVKD. The CDR3 DNA reads as TGTGCCATCAGTGAAGGGGTGTCTCGAGCTTTCTTT. This encodes CAISEGVSRAFF.

The genes are TRBV7-9 and TRBJ1-4; D unresolved. The V gene lost 5 bases and the J gene lost 7 bases, with 8 bases spanning the gap. Germline-derived CDR1 and CDR2 are SEHNR and FQNEAQ (reference sequence). The CDR3 consists of 12 residues. The CDR3 here is CASSPESEKLFF. The CDR3, as DNA: TGTGCCAGCAGCCCGGAGTCTGAAAAACTGTTTTTT.

The rearrangement joins TRBV18 to TRBJ2-7, with D possibly matching TRBD2 (6 bases). The CDR3 is 13 residues long. Trimming removed 3 bases from V and 3 bases from J, with 9 bases in between. Germline CDR1 is KGHSH and CDR2 is LQKENI. CDR3 protein: CASSPPDYYEQYF. CDR3 coding DNA: TGTGCCAGCTCACCCCCGGACTACTACGAGCAGTACTTC.

The V call is TRBV11-3, the J call TRBJ1-1; possible D gene TRBD1, 5 bases. The germline gives CDR1 SGHNT, CDR2 YENEEA. Trimming cost V 0 bases and J 10 bases, with 15 bases left between them. The CDR3 is 14 amino acids. In DNA, the CDR3 is TGTGCCAGCAGCTTAGAGGCCCTTGGGGACGCAGCTTTCTTT. Translating it yields CASSLEALGDAAFF.

The chain couples TRBV19 to TRBJ1-4; D may be TRBD1 (5 bases). V was cut by 6 bases and J by 7 bases, with 24 bases left in between. CDR1 is LNHDA and CDR2 is SQIVND in the germline V gene (reference sequence). This CDR3 contains 17 residues. CDR3 region: CASSPIRQLQMGEKLFF. The CDR3 coding sequence is TGTGCCAGTAGCCCCATCCGACAGTTACAAATGGGTGAAAAACTGTTTTTT.

The CDR3, as DNA: TGCGCCAGCAGCTTGGGCGTGAGGACAGGACTGCAAGAGACCCAGTACTTC. Encoded protein: CASSLGVRTGLQETQYF. V is TRBV5-1 and J is TRBJ2-5, with 7 positions matching TRBD1. CDR3 length: 17 residues. Unmatched junction bases numbered 10, after V lost 0 bases and J lost 2 bases. Germline lookup yields CDR1 SGHRS and CDR2 YFSETQ. Together with reference TRBV5-1 and TRBJ2-5, the CDR3 gives the full variable domain: KAGVTQTPRYLIKTRGQQVTLSCSPISGHRSVSWYQQTPGQGLQFLFEYFSETQRNKGNFPGRFSGRQFSNSRSEMNVSTLELGDSALYLCASSLGVRTGLQETQYFGPGTRLLVL.

The chain is built from TRBV5-1 and TRBJ2-7; TRBD1 matches 9 bases. V was pared by 4 bases and J by 6 bases, with 5 bases of the junction left unmatched. Germline V gene sequence: CDR1 SGHRS, CDR2 YFSETQ. CDR3 length: 13 residues. CDR3: CASSSGTGFEQYF. DNA for the CDR3: TGCGCCAGCAGCAGCGGGACAGGGTTCGAGCAGTACTTC.

The rearrangement uses TRBV11-2 and TRBJ2-7; D might be TRBD2 (6 bases). CDR1 is SGHAT, CDR2 FQNNGV, per germline. This CDR3 region has 15 residues. Trimming took 6 bases from V and 2 from J, leaving 17 bases between them. Here the CDR3 DNA reads TGTGCCAGCAGGAGATTGGGACTCCCGACCTACGAGCAGTACTTC. This encodes CASRRLGLPTYEQYF.

V gene TRBV3-1 (or the pseudogene TRBV3-2) combines with J gene TRBJ2-5, with a possible D match to TRBD2 (5 bases). V was shortened by 4 bases and J by 2 bases, with 20 bases between the two germline ends. The CDR3 totals 17 residues. The germline gives CDR1 LGHDT, CDR2 YNNKEL (reference sequence). The CDR3 DNA is TGTGCCAGCAGCCCGACGCCCGAAGGACGGACTCAAGAGACCCAGTACTTC. Translated: CASSPTPEGRTQETQYF.

Regarding this clone: One junction end disagrees with the germline gene, perhaps due to a read error. The gene calls are TRBV27 and TRBJ2-1, with D perhaps TRBD2 (6 bases). Per the germline V gene, CDR1 is MNHEY and CDR2 is SMNVEV (reference sequence). This CDR3 has 15 amino acids. The CDR3: CASSLGTSSSNEQFF. Written as DNA, the CDR3 is TGTGCCAGCAGTTTAGGGACTTCCTCCTCCAATGAGCAGTTCTTC.

The gene calls are TRBV19 and TRBJ1-2; TRBD1 agrees at 8 bases. The CDR3 has 15 amino acids. Germline CDR1 LNHDA, CDR2 SQIVND (reference sequence). V was pared by 2 bases and J by 6 bases, with 8 bases of the junction left unmatched. The CDR3 protein is CASSITSGDRHGYTF. For the CDR3, the DNA is TGTGCCAGTAGTATAACCTCTGGGGACAGGCATGGCTACACCTTC.

This clone was seen more than once but under ten times. This chain uses TRBV7-2 with TRBJ2-7; TRBD2 aligns across 9 bases. V was pared by 0 bases and J by 0 bases, with 6 bases of the junction left unmatched. CDR1 SGHTA and CDR2 FQGNSA come from the germline V gene. The length of the CDR3 is 17 residues. The CDR3 sequence: CASSLAPTSGTSYEQYF. CDR3 nucleotide sequence: TGTGCCAGCAGCTTAGCTCCGACTAGCGGAACCTCCTACGAGCAGTACTTC.

The gene calls are TRBV6-2 or TRBV6-3 and TRBJ1-5, with unresolved D. CDR1 is MNHEY and CDR2 is SVGEGT in the germline V gene. The CDR3 is 13 amino acids. Trimming shortened V by 6 bases and J by 0 bases, and 6 bases separated the two germline ends. The CDR3 loop is CASSWGSNQPQHF. The CDR3 bases are TGTGCCAGCAGCTGGGGTAGCAATCAGCCCCAGCATTTT.

The count of this clone is one. The chain uses TRBV18 and TRBJ1-1, with no clear D. This CDR3 has 16 residues. V lost 2 bases, J lost 1 base, and 14 bases lay in between. Germline V gives CDR1 KGHSH, CDR2 LQKENI. The CDR3 reads CASSPGVLQSNTEAFF. CDR3 nucleotide sequence: TGTGCCAGCTCACCAGGTGTCCTCCAATCGAACACTGAAGCTTTCTTT.

This CDR3 reads CSVVPGEETQYF. CDR3 DNA: TGCAGCGTGGTCCCAGGGGAGGAGACCCAGTACTTC. V is TRBV29-1 and J is TRBJ2-5, with a weak D call TRBD1 (6 bases). The V end was cut by 6 bases, the J end by 5 bases, with 13 bases between. The CDR3 has 12 amino acids. Per the germline V gene, CDR1 is SQVTM and CDR2 is ANQGSEA.

V and J are TRBV28 and TRBJ1-1, with D uncertain. Looked up from germline, CDR1 is MDHEN and CDR2 is SYDVKM. The CDR3 is made up of 15 amino acids. With 4 bases removed from V and 1 base from J, the gap between germline ends came to 13 bases. CDR3 nucleotides: TGTGCCAGCAGTTCCACCCCCGGGCGGAACACTGAAGCTTTCTTT. Protein: CASSSTPGRNTEAFF.

The rearrangement uses TRBV30 and TRBJ1-4, with 10 bases lining up with TRBD1. This CDR3 region has 15 residues. CDR1 GTSNPN and CDR2 SVGIG come from the germline V gene (reference sequence). J lost 7 bases, V lost 0 bases, and 5 bases had no gene match. DNA for the CDR3: TGTGCCTGGAGTGTAGAGACAGGGGGCACTGAAAAACTGTTTTTT. Translation gives CAWSVETGGTEKLFF.

CDR3: CASSLNGVGSPLHF. The CDR3 nucleotides read TGTGCCAGCAGCTTAAATGGGGTAGGGTCACCCCTCCACTTT. The chain employs TRBV7-2 and TRBJ1-6, with D hard to call. Per germline, CDR1 SGHTA and CDR2 FQGNSA. The CDR3 loop spans 14 amino acids. With 2 bases removed from V and 10 bases from J, the gap between germline ends came to 12 bases.

The chain couples TRBV3-1 (or the pseudogene TRBV3-2) to TRBJ2-7; 13 bases map to TRBD2. CDR1 LGHDT and CDR2 YNNKEL come from the germline V gene (reference sequence). This CDR3 is 15 amino acids long. The junction had 1 base not matched to a gene; V was cut back by 2 bases and J by 3 bases. CDR3 protein: CASSQTSGGDYEQYF. The CDR3 DNA reads TGTGCCAGCAGCCAAACTAGCGGGGGGGACTACGAGCAGTACTTC.

The gene calls are TRBV4-2 and TRBJ1-1; the D gene is possibly TRBD1 (6 bases). The V and J ends lost 3 bases and 3 bases respectively, with 8 bases between them. The CDR3 loop spans 13 amino acids. Germline V gene data show CDR1 as LGHNA and CDR2 as YNFKEQ. This CDR3 reads CASSQRGDTEAFF. The DNA of the CDR3 is TGTGCCAGCAGCCAGAGGGGGGACACTGAAGCTTTCTTT.

The rearrangement joins TRBV4-1 to TRBJ2-1, with D possibly matching TRBD1 (6 bases). CDR3 length equals 16 residues. Germline lookup yields CDR1 MGHRA and CDR2 YSYEKL. The germline V and J ends were trimmed by 4 bases and 0 bases, with 13 bases remaining between them. Here the CDR3 DNA reads TGCGCCAGCAGCCGGAGGACAGATTTCTCCTACAATGAGCAGTTCTTC. Protein: CASSRRTDFSYNEQFF.

The chain employs TRBV24-1 and TRBJ2-1; the match to TRBD2 covers 7 bases. CDR1 is KGHDR, CDR2 SFDVKD, per germline. This CDR3 is 13 amino acids long. V trimming: 0 bases; J trimming: 8 bases; junction bases outside the gene matches: 0. The CDR3, as DNA: TGTGCCACCAGTGATTTGGGGGGGGATGAGCAGTTCTTC. Its translation is CATSDLGGDEQFF.